This TCR beta chain stems from a study of shared clonotypes between healthy human individuals. Findings of the study overall: Naive CD4 clonotypes overlapped across several donors at around 5%.

The study drew its donors from healthy HIV-negative adults without recent acute infections or vaccinations. This table comes from immunoSEQ multiplex PCR, and its TCRdb copy is limited to in-frame clones, with some not included. The sample holds over a million clones, around four fifths seen once. This clone was recorded only once. The antigen is undetermined. V shed 1 base and J shed 1 base, with 7 bases lying between them. The CDR3 consists of 14 residues. CDR1 and CDR2 from the germline V gene are SGHRS and YFSETQ. Input material: memory CD4+ T cells sorted from blood. Subset: CD45RA-negative fraction. The V call is TRBV5-1, the J call TRBJ2-3, with D unresolved. This receptor was obtained from a man in his late teens or twenties in good health. For the CDR3, the DNA is TGCGCCAGCAGCTTGCTTATGGGCACAGATACGCAGTATTTT. Translated: CASSLLMGTDTQYF. The full variable domain, completed using reference TRBV5-1 and TRBJ2-3, is KAGVTQTPRYLIKTRGQQVTLSCSPISGHRSVSWYQQTPGQGLQFLFEYFSETQRNKGNFPGRFSGRQFSNSRSEMNVSTLELGDSALYLCASSLLMGTDTQYFGPGTRLTVL.